One sample yielded the 30 T cell receptor beta chains listed below, sequenced in a study of shared clonotypes between healthy human individuals. Assay: immunoSEQ multiplex PCR; the TCRdb copy retains only in-frame clones and omits some. Here the sample spans approximately 2,000,000 clones, just over 90% being singletons. Naivety among CD8 cells was defined by CD45RO negativity and positive CCR7 selection, thereby excluding terminally differentiated effector memory CD45RA+ cells. The material sequenced was naive CD8+ T cells from PBMCs. The receptors stem from a man aged 18 to 30 in good health. Some clones in this sample may be carry-over from other donors' samples.

The gene calls are TRBV10-3 and TRBJ1-2; maybe TRBD1 (5 bases). This CDR3 is 21 amino acids long. Between the trimmed V and J ends, which lost 0 bases and 5 bases, there was a span of 31 bases. The germline V gene has CDR1 ENHRY and CDR2 SYGVKD. The CDR3 region has the DNA TGTGCCATCAGTGAGTCGATCCGAGATCCCTGGTCGGGGGACCGCTTTTATGGCTACACCTTC. It yields the protein CAISESIRDPWSGDRFYGYTF.

In this sample, this clone turned up a few times. Other DNA sequences within the sample encode an identical CDR3. The V gene is TRBV27, the J gene TRBJ2-7; D is ambiguous. V gave up 2 bases and J gave up 0 bases, with 5 bases separating them. The CDR3 has 13 residues. Germline V gives CDR1 MNHEY, CDR2 SMNVEV (reference sequence). DNA of the CDR3: TGTGCCAGCAGTTTAAGGATCTCCTACGAGCAGTACTTC. It translates to CASSLRISYEQYF.

This chain connects TRBV13 to TRBJ2-5; 10 bases map to TRBD2. This CDR3 spans 16 amino acids. J lost 5 bases, V lost 5 bases, and 11 bases had no gene match. Germline V gene lookup returns CDR1 PRHDT and CDR2 FYEKMQ (reference sequence). The CDR3 reads CASSLRSGRAAETQYF. The CDR3 nucleotides read TGTGCCAGCAGCCTACGGAGCGGGAGGGCCGCGGAGACCCAGTACTTC.

The chain recombines TRBV13 with TRBJ2-1; 9 bases fit TRBD2. V lost 5 bases to trimming and J lost 0 bases; unmatched junction nucleotides: 8. CDR1 is PRHDT and CDR2 is FYEKMQ in the germline V gene (reference sequence). This CDR3 contains 17 residues. The CDR3 is CASSLGLAGSSYNEQFF. Here the CDR3 DNA reads TGTGCCAGCAGCCTGGGACTAGCTGGGAGCTCCTACAATGAGCAGTTCTTC.

This sequence joins TRBV28 and TRBJ2-7, with D perhaps TRBD1 (6 bases). Germline V gene lookup returns CDR1 MDHEN and CDR2 SYDVKM. The CDR3 runs to 13 residues. V gave up 5 bases and J gave up 4 bases, with 12 bases separating them. The CDR3 reads CASSIGTIYEQYF. The CDR3 DNA sequence: TGTGCCAGCAGTATAGGGACAATTTACGAGCAGTACTTC.

The V call is TRBV5-4, the J call TRBJ2-7, with D perhaps TRBD1 or TRBD2 (6 bases each). Germline CDR1 is SGHNT and CDR2 is YYREEE (reference sequence). The CDR3 consists of 15 residues. The germline V and J ends were trimmed by 1 base and 6 bases, with 17 bases remaining between them. DNA of the CDR3: TGTGCCAGCAGCTTGTTACCGGGGGCGCCGATCGAGCAGTACTTC. This translates into CASSLLPGAPIEQYF.

The chain carries TRBV7-9 and TRBJ2-7; D may match TRBD1 or TRBD2 (6 bases each). The germline V gene has CDR1 SEHNR and CDR2 FQNEAQ (reference sequence). The CDR3 length is 16 residues. Trimming cost V 5 bases and J 2 bases, with 19 bases left between them. CDR3 loop: CASSLTGDTRTYEQYF. The CDR3 DNA follows: TGTGCCAGCAGCCTAACGGGGGACACACGAACCTACGAGCAGTACTTC.

The V and J genes are TRBV6-1 and TRBJ1-5; D is uncertain. The CDR3 is 16 amino acids. Trimming took 3 bases from V and 4 from J, leaving 16 bases between them. Germline V gene sequence: CDR1 MNHNS, CDR2 SASEGT. This chain's CDR3 is CASSDYLGPRNQPQHF. In DNA, the CDR3 is TGTGCCAGCAGTGACTATTTAGGGCCGAGGAATCAGCCCCAGCATTTT.

With respect to this clone: In the same sample, other DNA sequences code for this CDR3. The chain has TRBV5-1 and TRBJ1-2, with D possibly matching TRBD1 (5 bases). V was shortened by 1 base and J by 6 bases, with 7 bases between the two germline ends. The CDR3 is made up of 12 amino acids. Germline CDR1 reads SGHRS; CDR2 reads YFSETQ. CDR3 sequence reads: CASSLSGNGYTF. CDR3 DNA sequence: TGCGCCAGCAGCTTGTCAGGGAATGGCTACACCTTC.

This clone has more than one count but fewer than ten. This sequence joins TRBV2 and TRBJ1-3; 8 nucleotides align to TRBD1. The CDR3 totals 15 residues. Looked up from germline, CDR1 is SNHLY and CDR2 is FYNNEI. Unmatched junction bases numbered 9, after V lost 7 bases and J lost 4 bases. CDR3 in DNA: TGTGCCAGCAACCAGGACAGGGTTGACGGAAACACCATATATTTT. It is translated as CASNQDRVDGNTIYF.

This clone appeared a single time. The chain links TRBV5-6 to TRBJ2-7, with 11 positions matching TRBD2. Germline CDR1 is SGHDT and CDR2 is YYEEEE. The junction had 4 bases not matched to a gene; V was cut back by 3 bases and J by 2 bases. The CDR3 is 15 amino acids. CDR3 nucleotides: TGTGCCAGCAGCTGCCCGACTAGCGGGGCCTACGAGCAGTACTTC. Residues: CASSCPTSGAYEQYF.

This clone occurred once. The rearrangement uses TRBV30 and TRBJ1-2, with a possible D match to TRBD1 (5 bases). V shed 0 bases and J shed 4 bases, with 12 bases lying between them. The CDR3 contains 14 residues. The germline V gene has CDR1 GTSNPN and CDR2 SVGIG (reference sequence). CDR3: CAWSVRPRVYGYTF. The CDR3 bases are TGTGCCTGGAGTGTCCGCCCCAGGGTCTATGGCTACACCTTC.

This clone occurred once. The chain employs TRBV7-8 and TRBJ1-3, with D unresolved. V was clipped by 1 base and J by 4 bases, with 11 bases between them. CDR1 is SGHVS and CDR2 is FQNEAQ in the germline V gene. This CDR3 region has 15 residues. The CDR3 reads CASSLDSSAGNTIYF. The CDR3 bases are TGTGCCAGCAGCTTAGACAGTTCGGCGGGAAACACCATATATTTT.

The chain uses TRBV27 and TRBJ2-3, with TRBD2 matching 10 bases. Looked up from germline, CDR1 is MNHEY and CDR2 is SMNVEV (reference sequence). V was pared by 8 bases and J by 8 bases, with 19 bases of the junction left unmatched. The CDR3 totals 17 residues. CDR3 sequence reads: CASQARSGRFAGVTQYF. The DNA of the CDR3 is TGTGCCAGCCAAGCTCGTAGCGGGAGGTTTGCTGGGGTTACGCAGTATTTT.

V gene TRBV28 combines with J gene TRBJ2-1, with TRBD2 matching over 11 bases. Looked up from germline, CDR1 is MDHEN and CDR2 is SYDVKM. The length of the CDR3 is 17 residues. V gave up 4 bases and J gave up 0 bases; unmatched junction bases: 5. CDR3 amino acids: CASSSRLAGRSYNEQFF. CDR3 coding DNA: TGTGCCAGCAGTTCCAGACTAGCGGGACGCTCCTACAATGAGCAGTTCTTC.

The V call is TRBV27, the J call TRBJ2-7; D gene ambiguous. Matching the DNA end better, TRBJ2-5 makes the J call doubtful. Germline lookup yields CDR1 MNHEY and CDR2 SMNVEV (reference sequence). The CDR3 is 11 amino acids. CDR3 in DNA: TGTGCCAGCAGTTTCGGGCAGACCCAGTACTTC. Translation gives CASSFGQTQYF.

CDR3 loop: CASSSTSGGEEETQYF. The CDR3 region has the DNA TGTGCCAGCAGCTCTACTAGCGGGGGAGAGGAAGAGACCCAGTACTTC. V is TRBV7-9 and J is TRBJ2-5; TRBD2 matches 11 bases. The V gene's germline CDR1 is SEHNR and CDR2 FQNEAQ (reference sequence). This CDR3 region has 16 residues. Trimming at V came to 4 bases and at J to 3 bases, leaving 7 bases not matched to a gene.

The genes are TRBV7-3 and TRBJ2-1; 10 bases map to TRBD2. The CDR3 covers 18 residues. Germline assignment: CDR1 SGHTA and CDR2 FQGTGA. J lost 6 bases, V lost 4 bases, and 15 bases had no gene match. CDR3 nucleotides: TGTGCCAGCAGCTCCACATACCCAGCGGGAGGGTTGGGCAATGAGCAGTTCTTC. It codes for CASSSTYPAGGLGNEQFF.

Only one count was recorded for this clone. As DNA, the CDR3 is TGCGCCAGCAGCCCCACGGGATTGGGGACCTACGAGCAGTACTTC. It specifies CASSPTGLGTYEQYF. The chain employs TRBV4-1 and TRBJ2-7, with D tentatively TRBD2 (5 bases). Trimming took 4 bases from V and 2 from J, leaving 15 bases between them. Germline lookup yields CDR1 MGHRA and CDR2 YSYEKL. The CDR3 has 15 amino acids.

The chain combines TRBV5-1 with TRBJ2-6; D is perhaps TRBD1 or TRBD2 (5 bases each). This CDR3 has 18 amino acids. Per germline, CDR1 SGHRS and CDR2 YFSETQ. The V end was cut by 1 base, the J end by 1 base, with 15 bases between. The CDR3 DNA reads TGCGCCAGCAGCTTGAGGGACCCGGACCCGTCTGGGGCCAACGTCCTGACTTTC. It translates to CASSLRDPDPSGANVLTF.

The rearrangement joins TRBV11-2 to TRBJ1-2; TRBD1 might be the D (5 bases). Trimming stripped 8 bases from V and 3 bases from J, with 13 bases between. Germline CDR1 is SGHAT and CDR2 is FQNNGV. The CDR3 contains 13 residues. CDR3 nucleotides: TGTGCCAGCCAGGGAGGGAAGGACTATGGCTACACCTTC. Translation gives CASQGGKDYGYTF.

About this clone itself: Other DNA sequences of this sample code for an identical CDR3. The rearrangement uses TRBV12-5 and TRBJ1-1, with D perhaps TRBD1 (5 bases). CDR1 is LGHNT, CDR2 FRNRAP, per germline. V shed 2 bases and J shed 5 bases, with 6 bases lying between them. The CDR3 is made up of 12 amino acids. This CDR3 reads CASGLWGTEAFF. CDR3 coding DNA: TGTGCTAGTGGTTTGTGGGGGACTGAAGCTTTCTTT.

The V and J genes are TRBV15 and TRBJ1-2; 7 bases agree with TRBD1. V shed 0 bases, J shed 2 bases, and the junction held 3 bases outside the gene matches. This CDR3 is 15 amino acids long. Germline CDR1 and CDR2: LNHNV and YYDKDF (reference sequence). The CDR3 is CATSRDSGGNYGYTF. The CDR3 DNA reads as TGTGCCACCAGCAGAGACTCAGGGGGAAACTATGGCTACACCTTC. The whole variable domain, remainder taken from reference TRBV15 and TRBJ1-2, is DAMVIQNPRYQVTQFGKPVTLSCSQTLNHNVMYWYQQKSSQAPKLLFHYYDKDFNNEADTPDNFQSRRPNTSFCFLDIRSPGLGDTAMYLCATSRDSGGNYGYTFGSGTRLTVV.

This clone has more than one count but fewer than ten. The chain carries TRBV7-9 and TRBJ1-2; D is uncertain. V was cut by 3 bases and J by 3 bases, with 5 bases left in between. The CDR3 extends over 12 amino acids. Germline CDR1 reads SEHNR; CDR2 reads FQNEAQ (reference sequence). CDR3 residues: CASSFQDYGYTF. In DNA form, the CDR3 reads TGTGCCAGCAGCTTCCAAGACTATGGCTACACCTTC.

Written as DNA, the CDR3 is TGCGCCAGCAGCTTGTTAGGACAGGGTTACGAGCAGTACTTC. Amino acids: CASSLLGQGYEQYF. J is TRBJ2-7 and V is TRBV5-1; the match to TRBD1 covers 8 bases. This CDR3 is built from 14 residues. Losses at the gene ends were 1 base for V and 4 bases for J; bases not matched to a gene: 4. Per the germline V gene, CDR1 is SGHRS and CDR2 is YFSETQ. The complete variable domain, with remaining parts taken from reference TRBV5-1 and TRBJ2-7, reads KAGVTQTPRYLIKTRGQQVTLSCSPISGHRSVSWYQQTPGQGLQFLFEYFSETQRNKGNFPGRFSGRQFSNSRSEMNVSTLELGDSALYLCASSLLGQGYEQYFGPGTRLTVT.

The V gene is TRBV11-2, the J gene TRBJ2-5; D is perhaps TRBD2 (6 bases). Between the trimmed V and J ends, which lost 0 bases and 3 bases, there was a span of 14 bases. CDR1 and CDR2 from the germline V gene are SGHAT and FQNNGV. The CDR3 loop spans 16 amino acids. Written as DNA, the CDR3 is TGTGCCAGCAGCTTAGATCGACCTAGCGCAGAAGAGACCCAGTACTTC. Translation: CASSLDRPSAEETQYF.

The rearrangement joins TRBV7-6 to TRBJ2-5, with 7 bases identical to TRBD1. Germline lookup yields CDR1 SGHVS and CDR2 FNYEAQ. The V gene end was trimmed by 4 bases and the J gene end by 4 bases; junction bases not matched to a gene: 6. The CDR3 runs to 14 residues. CDR3 DNA: TGTGCCAGCAGCTCCTGGACAGGCGGAGAGACCCAGTACTTC. Translated, it gives CASSSWTGGETQYF. Complete variable domain (other parts from reference TRBV7-6 and TRBJ2-5): GAGVSQSPRYKVTKRGQDVALRCDPISGHVSLYWYRQALGQGPEFLTYFNYEAQQDKSGLPNDRFSAERPEGSISTLTIQRTEQRDSAMYRCASSSWTGGETQYFGPGTRLLVL.

This chain connects TRBV7-9 to TRBJ2-7; D is uncertain. Trimming took off 3 bases at V and 5 bases at J, with 11 bases between the two ends. The V gene's germline CDR1 is SEHNR and CDR2 FQNEAQ (reference sequence). The CDR3 loop spans 13 amino acids. The CDR3, as DNA: TGTGCCAGCAGCTTGCCTTGGTCGGACGAGCAGTACTTC. It is translated as CASSLPWSDEQYF. Variable domain in full (rest from reference TRBV7-9 and TRBJ2-7): DTGVSQNPRHKITKRGQNVTFRCDPISEHNRLYWYRQTLGQGPEFLTYFQNEAQLEKSRLLSDRFSAERPKGSFSTLEIQRTEQGDSAMYLCASSLPWSDEQYFGPGTRLTVT.

The V call is TRBV9, the J call TRBJ2-7, with D perhaps TRBD2 (5 bases). The CDR3 sequence is 15 residues long. V was pared by 2 bases and J by 7 bases, with 19 bases between. Germline V CDR1 and CDR2: SGDLS, YYNGEE. The CDR3 region has the DNA TGTGCCAGCAGCGTTGGACTCGACGCCCTGGGGGAGCAGTACTTC. This translates into CASSVGLDALGEQYF.

As regards this clone: The same CDR3 also results from other DNA sequences found in this sample. The gene calls are TRBV15 and TRBJ2-7; D may be TRBD2 (5 bases). This CDR3 spans 14 amino acids. CDR1 and CDR2 (germline): LNHNV, YYDKDF (reference sequence). The V end was cut by 4 bases, the J end by 1 base, with 11 bases between. CDR3 coding DNA: TGTGCCACCAGCATAACCAGCGGTTCCTACGAGCAGTACTTC. Translating it yields CATSITSGSYEQYF.